This TCR beta chain was recorded in a study of cytomegalovirus exposure and HLA in healthy donors. The primer mix had 60 Vbeta and 13 Jbeta primers. Using immunoSEQ multiplex PCR, the repertoire was profiled, and TCRdb retains in-frame clones only, with some absent. The sample lists around 140,000 clones; roughly 73% were seen once. In germline, CDR1 is LNHDA, CDR2 SQIVND (reference sequence). The V end was cut by 9 bases, the J end by 8 bases, with 30 bases between. There are 17 residues in the CDR3. The chain is built from TRBV19 and TRBJ2-3; no clear D. The receptor's source is a man aged 35 to 55 in good health and CMV-seronegative. Material: PBMCs. This CDR3 is CASSSPSRVFEFATQYF. CDR3 DNA: TGTGCCAGCTCCTCGCCCTCCCGGGTATTTGAGTTTGCTACGCAGTATTTT.